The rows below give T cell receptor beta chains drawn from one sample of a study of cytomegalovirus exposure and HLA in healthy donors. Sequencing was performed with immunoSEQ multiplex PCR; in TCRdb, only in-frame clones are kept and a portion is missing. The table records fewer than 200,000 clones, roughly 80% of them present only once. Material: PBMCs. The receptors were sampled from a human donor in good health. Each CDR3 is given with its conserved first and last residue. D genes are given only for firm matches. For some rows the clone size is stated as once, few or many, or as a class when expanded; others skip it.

CDR3aa: CASSPQQGAGSYEQYF
CDR3nt: TGTGCCAGCAGCCCACAACAGGGGGCAGGGTCCTACGAGCAGTACTTC
abundance: NA
v_gene: TRBV7-9
d_gene: TRBD1
j_gene: TRBJ2-7

CDR3aa: CASSYGQGGTEAFF
CDR3nt: TGTGCCAGCAGTTACGGACAGGGGGGGACTGAAGCTTTCTTT
abundance: NA
v_gene: TRBV6-5
d_gene: TRBD1
j_gene: TRBJ1-1

CDR3aa: CATSRDKQETQYF
CDR3nt: TGTGCCACCAGCAGAGACAAACAAGAGACCCAGTACTTC
abundance: NA
v_gene: TRBV15
d_gene: NA
j_gene: TRBJ2-5

CDR3aa: CASSVAGGPRETQYF
CDR3nt: TGCGCCAGCAGCGTAGCCGGGGGGCCCCGGGAGACCCAGTACTTC
abundance: NA
v_gene: TRBV9
d_gene: NA
j_gene: TRBJ2-5

CDR3aa: CASSFDTGLDYGYTF
CDR3nt: TGCGCCAGCAGCTTTGACACAGGGCTCGACTATGGCTACACCTTC
abundance: NA
v_gene: TRBV5-1
d_gene: NA
j_gene: TRBJ1-2

CDR3aa: CASSLILRGPNTGELFF
CDR3nt: TGTGCCAGCAGTTTGATCCTCAGGGGACCGAACACCGGGGAGCTGTTTTTT
abundance: NA
v_gene: TRBV28
d_gene: NA
j_gene: TRBJ2-2

CDR3aa: CASSLQGNGYTF
CDR3nt: TGCGCCAGCAGCCTACAGGGGAATGGCTACACCTTC
abundance: NA
v_gene: TRBV5-1
d_gene: TRBD1
j_gene: TRBJ1-2

CDR3aa: CASTKGATNEKLFF
CDR3nt: TGCGCCAGCACGAAGGGGGCTACTAATGAAAAACTGTTTTTT
abundance: once
v_gene: TRBV5-1
d_gene: TRBD1
j_gene: TRBJ1-4

CDR3aa: CASTDGQPQHF
CDR3nt: TGTGCCAGCACCGACGGGCAGCCCCAGCATTTT
abundance: NA
v_gene: TRBV6-6
d_gene: NA
j_gene: TRBJ1-5

CDR3aa: CASSQALLAGGRIVYEQYF
CDR3nt: TGCGCCAGCAGCCAAGCTTTACTAGCGGGGGGGAGAATCGTTTACGAGCAGTACTTC
abundance: NA
v_gene: TRBV4-1
d_gene: TRBD2
j_gene: TRBJ2-7

CDR3aa: CASSLGQGNSNEQFF
CDR3nt: TGCGCCAGCAGCTTAGGACAGGGCAACAGCAATGAGCAGTTCTTC
abundance: NA
v_gene: TRBV5-1
d_gene: TRBD1
j_gene: TRBJ2-1

CDR3aa: CASSPGGGNSPLHF
CDR3nt: TGTGCCAGCTCACCGGGGGGGGGAAATTCACCCCTCCACTTT
abundance: NA
v_gene: TRBV18
d_gene: NA
j_gene: TRBJ1-6

CDR3aa: CASSTQGASTDTQYF
CDR3nt: TGTGCCAGCAGCACACAGGGGGCTAGCACAGATACGCAGTATTTT
abundance: NA
v_gene: TRBV11-2
d_gene: TRBD1
j_gene: TRBJ2-3

CDR3aa: CASSQADREDTPLHF
CDR3nt: TGCGCCAGCAGCCAAGCCGACAGGGAGGATACACCCCTCCACTTT
abundance: NA
v_gene: TRBV4-3
d_gene: TRBD1
j_gene: TRBJ1-6

CDR3aa: CASSQVFADTQYF
CDR3nt: TGCGCCAGCAGCCAAGTTTTCGCAGATACGCAGTATTTT
abundance: NA
v_gene: TRBV4-3
d_gene: NA
j_gene: TRBJ2-3

CDR3aa: CASSVAGYDTGELFF
CDR3nt: TGTGCCAGCAGTGTCGCAGGGTACGACACCGGGGAGCTGTTTTTT
abundance: NA
v_gene: TRBV9
d_gene: NA
j_gene: TRBJ2-2

CDR3aa: CASSLVGGMNTEAFF
CDR3nt: TGTGCCAGCAGCTTGGTAGGCGGAATGAACACTGAAGCTTTCTTT
abundance: NA
v_gene: TRBV5-5
d_gene: NA
j_gene: TRBJ1-1

CDR3aa: CASSRGGGSNQPQHF
CDR3nt: TGCGCCAGCAGTCGCGGGGGGGGAAGCAATCAGCCCCAGCATTTT
abundance: NA
v_gene: TRBV4-1
d_gene: NA
j_gene: TRBJ1-5

CDR3aa: CASSLDPGGFYEQYF
CDR3nt: TGTGCCAGCAGCTTGGATCCGGGAGGATTCTACGAGCAGTACTTC
abundance: NA
v_gene: TRBV5-4
d_gene: TRBD2
j_gene: TRBJ2-7

CDR3aa: CASSFTGTGGTEAFF
CDR3nt: TGCGCCAGCAGCTTCACCGGGACAGGGGGAACTGAAGCTTTCTTT
abundance: NA
v_gene: TRBV5-1
d_gene: TRBD1
j_gene: TRBJ1-1

CDR3aa: CASRGANYGYTF
CDR3nt: TGTGCCAGCAGAGGGGCTAACTATGGCTACACCTTC
abundance: NA
v_gene: TRBV6-5
d_gene: NA
j_gene: TRBJ1-2

CDR3aa: CASSADRGQKEQYF
CDR3nt: TGTGCCAGCAGTGCGGACAGGGGGCAGAAAGAGCAGTACTTC
abundance: NA
v_gene: TRBV27
d_gene: TRBD1
j_gene: TRBJ2-7

CDR3aa: CASSVSGGSSYEQYF
CDR3nt: TGTGCCAGCAGCGTTAGCGGGGGGTCCTCCTACGAGCAGTACTTC
abundance: NA
v_gene: TRBV6-5
d_gene: TRBD2
j_gene: TRBJ2-7

CDR3aa: CASSQEPGLVYGYTF
CDR3nt: TGCGCCAGCAGCCAAGAGCCGGGATTGGTCTATGGCTACACCTTC
abundance: NA
v_gene: TRBV4-1
d_gene: NA
j_gene: TRBJ1-2

CDR3aa: CASSERTANTGELFF
CDR3nt: TGTGCCAGCAGTGAAAGGACAGCGAACACCGGGGAGCTGTTTTTT
abundance: NA
v_gene: TRBV6-1
d_gene: NA
j_gene: TRBJ2-2

CDR3aa: CASSTLNNEQFF
CDR3nt: TGTGCCAGCAGCACACTAAACAATGAGCAGTTCTTC
abundance: NA
v_gene: TRBV7-2
d_gene: NA
j_gene: TRBJ2-1

CDR3aa: CASSVTGIYEQYF
CDR3nt: TGTGCCAGTAGTGTGACAGGGATCTACGAGCAGTACTTC
abundance: NA
v_gene: TRBV19
d_gene: TRBD1
j_gene: TRBJ2-7

CDR3aa: CASSPDRGSDSPLHF
CDR3nt: TGCGCCAGCAGCCCGGACCGGGGGTCGGATTCACCCCTCCACTTT
abundance: NA
v_gene: TRBV5-1
d_gene: NA
j_gene: TRBJ1-6

CDR3aa: CASSVERGGLADTQYF
CDR3nt: TGTGCCAGCAGCGTCGAGCGGGGGGGCCTCGCAGATACGCAGTATTTT
abundance: NA
v_gene: TRBV9
d_gene: TRBD2
j_gene: TRBJ2-3

CDR3aa: CASSLVGRGETQYF
CDR3nt: TGTGCCAGCAGCTTAGTGGGTCGAGGGGAGACCCAGTACTTC
abundance: once
v_gene: TRBV7-2
d_gene: NA
j_gene: TRBJ2-5

CDR3aa: CASTKETGSHYGYTF
CDR3nt: TGCGCCAGCACAAAGGAGACAGGGAGTCACTATGGCTACACCTTC
abundance: NA
v_gene: TRBV4-3
d_gene: TRBD1
j_gene: TRBJ1-2

CDR3aa: CASSRGTDYGYTF
CDR3nt: TGTGCCAGCAGCCGCGGGACGGACTATGGCTACACCTTC
abundance: once
v_gene: TRBV6-5
d_gene: NA
j_gene: TRBJ1-2

CDR3aa: CASSQEGGDREQFF
CDR3nt: TGTGCCAGCAGCCAAGAAGGGGGCGATCGGGAGCAGTTCTTC
abundance: NA
v_gene: TRBV4-2
d_gene: TRBD1
j_gene: TRBJ2-1

CDR3aa: CASSIIGTGGAGNTIYF
CDR3nt: TGTGCCAGCAGCATAATTGGGACAGGGGGAGCTGGAAACACCATATATTTT
abundance: NA
v_gene: TRBV7-9
d_gene: TRBD1
j_gene: TRBJ1-3

CDR3aa: CASSPPDRGIEYGYTF
CDR3nt: TGTGCCAGCTCACCACCCGACAGGGGGATTGAGTATGGCTACACCTTC
abundance: NA
v_gene: TRBV18
d_gene: TRBD1
j_gene: TRBJ1-2

CDR3aa: CASSPRGGLSEKLFF
CDR3nt: TGTGCCAGCAGTCCCCGCGGGGGTTTGAGCGAAAAACTGTTTTTT
abundance: NA
v_gene: TRBV28
d_gene: NA
j_gene: TRBJ1-4

CDR3aa: CASSPSSGGTTGELFF
CDR3nt: TGTGCCAGCAGCCCATCTAGCGGGGGGACCACCGGGGAGCTGTTTTTT
abundance: NA
v_gene: TRBV6-6
d_gene: TRBD2
j_gene: TRBJ2-2

CDR3aa: CASSLGVRGFGTDTQYF
CDR3nt: TGTGCCAGCAGCTTAGGAGTGCGGGGGTTCGGCACAGATACGCAGTATTTT
abundance: NA
v_gene: TRBV11-2
d_gene: TRBD2
j_gene: TRBJ2-3

CDR3aa: CASGLTDRVSYEQYF
CDR3nt: TGTGCTAGTGGTTTGACGGACAGGGTCTCCTACGAGCAGTACTTC
abundance: NA
v_gene: TRBV12-5
d_gene: TRBD1
j_gene: TRBJ2-7

CDR3aa: CASSVQTDTQYF
CDR3nt: TGTGCCAGCAGCGTACAAACAGATACGCAGTATTTT
abundance: NA
v_gene: TRBV9
d_gene: NA
j_gene: TRBJ2-3

CDR3aa: CASSWGQGNYEKLFF
CDR3nt: TGTGCCAGCAGCTGGGGACAGGGGAACTATGAAAAACTGTTTTTT
abundance: NA
v_gene: TRBV7-9
d_gene: TRBD1
j_gene: TRBJ1-4

CDR3aa: CASRDWTGAGSYTF
CDR3nt: TGTGCCAGCAGAGACTGGACAGGGGCAGGAAGCTACACCTTC
abundance: NA
v_gene: TRBV7-9
d_gene: TRBD1
j_gene: TRBJ1-2

CDR3aa: CASSQDGTGMETQYF
CDR3nt: TGCGCCAGCAGCCAAGACGGGACAGGGATGGAGACCCAGTACTTC
abundance: NA
v_gene: TRBV4-3
d_gene: TRBD1
j_gene: TRBJ2-5

CDR3aa: CASSTGTVRDTQYF
CDR3nt: TGTGCCAGCAGCACCGGGACAGTCCGGGATACGCAGTATTTT
abundance: NA
v_gene: TRBV11-3
d_gene: TRBD1
j_gene: TRBJ2-3

CDR3aa: CASSEGGSNYGYTF
CDR3nt: TGTGCCAGCAGTGAAGGTGGCAGTAACTATGGCTACACCTTC
abundance: NA
v_gene: TRBV2
d_gene: NA
j_gene: TRBJ1-2

CDR3aa: CSVDGGANVLTF
CDR3nt: TGCAGCGTTGACGGGGGGGCCAACGTCCTGACCTTC
abundance: NA
v_gene: TRBV29-1
d_gene: TRBD2
j_gene: TRBJ2-6

CDR3aa: CASSPQGATGELFF
CDR3nt: TGTGCCAGTAGCCCCCAGGGGGCAACCGGGGAGCTGTTTTTT
abundance: NA
v_gene: TRBV19
d_gene: TRBD1
j_gene: TRBJ2-2

CDR3aa: CASSLWGSLGYTF
CDR3nt: TGTGCCAGCAGCTTGTGGGGCTCGCTTGGCTACACCTTC
abundance: few
v_gene: TRBV5-6
d_gene: NA
j_gene: TRBJ1-2